Detailed here is one TCR beta chain. Its cognate antigen is unknown. Germline CDR1 reads SGHNT; CDR2 reads YYREEE (reference sequence). V gave up 4 bases and J gave up 4 bases; unmatched junction bases: 8. This CDR3 has 15 amino acids. PCR involved 60 Vbeta and 13 Jbeta primers. Libraries were prepared by immunoSEQ multiplex PCR; TCRdb keeps only in-frame clonotypes and omits some of them. The repertoire holds some 140,000 clones, with 70% to 80% as singletons. The sample originates from a study of cytomegalovirus exposure and HLA in healthy donors. Study background: Unique TCRs numbering some 93 million, obtained from HLA-typed donors, made up an early data release.

Study-level results: At a 0.05 false discovery rate, a later analysis found about 17,000 TCR beta sequences to be associated with HLA alleles.

V is TRBV5-4 and J is TRBJ2-5; 9 bases match TRBD1. This clonotype was obtained from a female donor in good health and CMV-seronegative. Sequencing used PBMCs. The CDR3 loop is CASSTGQGLRETQYF. In DNA, the CDR3 is TGTGCCAGCAGCACTGGACAGGGGCTGCGAGAGACCCAGTACTTC.